One sample yielded the 24 T cell receptor beta chains listed below, sequenced in a study of T cells after yellow fever vaccination. Using its own MiXCR run on the 5' RACE reads, TCRdb lists one record per CDR3 protein. The table has approximately 160,000 distinct CDR3 sequences, approximately 9.9% seen once; the top ten hold about a third. Sample: CD8+ T cells sorted from PBMCs, taken 45 days after the yellow fever booster vaccination. The source of these receptors is a man younger than 35 who received the YFV17D yellow fever vaccine.

This chain uses TRBV5-4 with TRBJ2-2, with unresolved D. V gave up 6 bases and J gave up 6 bases, with 6 bases separating them. The CDR3 extends over 11 amino acids. CDR1 SGHNT and CDR2 YYREEE come from the germline V gene (reference sequence). The CDR3 spells CASTYSGELFF. CDR3 sequence (DNA): TGTGCCAGCACCTACTCCGGGGAGCTGTTTTTT.

V is TRBV4-1 and J is TRBJ1-4, with 7 bases aligning to TRBD1. The ends lost 4 bases at V and 4 bases at J; junction bases unmatched: 3. This CDR3 comprises 14 residues. Germline loops: CDR1 MGHRA, CDR2 YSYEKL. The DNA for the CDR3 is TGCGCCAGCAGCCCGGGACAGTTTAATGAAAAACTGTTTTTT. Translating it yields CASSPGQFNEKLFF.

The J gene is TRBJ2-1, the V gene TRBV11-1; a weak D match, TRBD2 (6 bases). Germline V gene data show CDR1 as SGHAT and CDR2 as FQDESV (reference sequence). V dropped 3 bases and J dropped 5 bases, with 17 bases sitting between them. The CDR3 has 16 amino acids. The CDR3 here is CASSLGRGPRDNEQFF. CDR3 DNA: TGTGCCAGCAGCTTGGGGCGGGGCCCCCGGGACAATGAGCAGTTCTTC.

The J gene is TRBJ2-5, the V gene TRBV28; D is ambiguous. The CDR3 is 11 residues long. Trimming cost V 6 bases and J 7 bases, with 9 bases left between them. Germline-derived CDR1 and CDR2 are MDHEN and SYDVKM. The CDR3 DNA reads TGTGCCAGCAGCTTCGGTCCGACCCAGTACTTC. Translating gives CASSFGPTQYF.

This clonotype turned up a few times. V is TRBV9 and J is TRBJ2-7, with 10 bases fitting TRBD1. The V segment lost 3 bases and the J segment 4 bases; nucleotides outside the gene matches: 4. The CDR3 sequence is 14 residues long. CDR1 is SGDLS, CDR2 YYNGEE, per germline. As DNA, the CDR3 is TGTGCCAGCAGCGCCGGACAGGGGGATTACGAGCAGTACTTC. Protein sequence: CASSAGQGDYEQYF.

This clonotype was detected a few times. The chain links TRBV7-9 to TRBJ1-2; 9 bases align to TRBD1. Losses at the gene ends were 3 bases for V and 5 bases for J; bases not matched to a gene: 4. The CDR3 length is 14 residues. Per germline, CDR1 SEHNR and CDR2 FQNEAQ (reference sequence). The CDR3 nucleotides read TGTGCCAGCAGCTTTTCGGACAGGGGATATGGCTACACCTTC. Translation: CASSFSDRGYGYTF.

The chain is built from TRBV25-1 and TRBJ1-1; D gene uncertain. Trimming pared 6 bases from V and 6 bases from J, leaving 8 bases between. The CDR3 sequence is 11 residues long. Looked up from germline, CDR1 is MGHDK and CDR2 is SYGVNS. The CDR3 nucleotides are TGTGCCAGCAGGGTGGGCCCTGAAGCTTTCTTT. Residues: CASRVGPEAFF.

The sample holds a few counts of this clonotype. The chain combines TRBV2 with TRBJ2-7; no definite D call. V was shortened by 1 base and J by 3 bases, with 4 bases between the two germline ends. The CDR3 length is 12 residues. Germline values: CDR1 SNHLY, CDR2 FYNNEI. The CDR3 is CASSEVHYEQYV. CDR3 DNA: TGTGCCAGCAGTGAAGTTCACTACGAGCAGTACGTC.

This chain links TRBV28 with TRBJ1-5, with D unclear. In germline, CDR1 is MDHEN, CDR2 SYDVKM. This CDR3 region has 15 residues. Trimming left V 1 base short and J 5 bases short, with 12 bases between. DNA of the CDR3: TGTGCCAGCAGTTTATCTCCGGACGTAGATCAGCCCCAGCATTTT. Translating it yields CASSLSPDVDQPQHF.

This clonotype was counted ten times or more. The V and J genes are TRBV7-9 and TRBJ2-7; no reliable D call. The CDR3 consists of 14 residues. V was clipped by 0 bases and J by 0 bases, with 6 bases between them. CDR1 and CDR2 (germline): SEHNR, FQNEAQ (reference sequence). The CDR3 here is CASSLATSSYEQYF. The DNA of the CDR3 is TGTGCCAGCAGCTTAGCGACGAGCTCCTACGAGCAGTACTTC.

The DNA for the CDR3 is TGCGCCAGCAGCCAAGGGCCCGGGGTGGGACAATCGTCGTCTGAGCAGTACTTC. This codes for CASSQGPGVGQSSSEQYF. The chain employs TRBV4-3 and TRBJ2-7, with a tentative D call TRBD1 (6 bases). This CDR3 comprises 18 residues. Per germline, CDR1 LGHNA and CDR2 YSLEER. V was shortened by 1 base and J by 7 bases, with 26 bases between the two germline ends.

CDR3 region: CASSYWAGAETQYF. Here the CDR3 DNA reads TGTGCCAGCAGTTACTGGGCAGGGGCAGAGACCCAGTACTTC. The V and J genes are TRBV6-2 or TRBV6-3 and TRBJ2-5; TRBD1 might be the D (6 bases). The CDR3 has 14 residues. CDR1 and CDR2 (germline): MNHEY, SVGEGT. V shed 1 base and J shed 4 bases, with 10 bases lying between them.

This clonotype appeared a few times. The V and J genes are TRBV7-6 and TRBJ2-1; 10 bases are a match to TRBD2. The CDR3 is made up of 17 amino acids. Germline CDR1 is SGHVS and CDR2 is FNYEAQ. V dropped 0 bases and J dropped 0; count of bases not matched to a gene: 2. The CDR3 DNA sequence: TGTGCCAGCAGCTTAGCTAGCGGGGGGTTCTCCTACAATGAGCAGTTCTTC. Amino acid sequence: CASSLASGGFSYNEQFF.

There are a few counts of this clonotype. The rearrangement links TRBV4-1 to TRBJ2-1, with a possible D match to TRBD2 (6 bases). This CDR3 has 15 amino acids. V was cut by 0 bases and J by 8 bases, with 14 bases left in between. Germline V gene lookup returns CDR1 MGHRA and CDR2 YSYEKL. CDR3 sequence reads: CASSQDGTSPYEQFF. The CDR3 DNA is TGCGCCAGCAGCCAAGATGGTACTAGCCCCTATGAGCAGTTCTTC.

There are a few counts of this clonotype. V is TRBV6-5 and J is TRBJ2-7, with no clear D. The CDR3 is 15 amino acids. Germline lookup yields CDR1 MNHEY and CDR2 SVGAGI. With 5 bases removed from V and 4 bases from J, the gap between germline ends came to 18 bases. CDR3 residues: CASSTLGFAEYEQYF. The CDR3 DNA is TGTGCCAGCAGTACCTTAGGTTTCGCAGAATACGAGCAGTACTTC.

The chain is built from TRBV7-9 and TRBJ2-3; TRBD2 aligns across 10 bases. Germline trimming cut 5 bases from V and 2 bases from J; bases unmatched to any gene: 10. The CDR3 spans 17 residues. The germline V gene encodes CDR1 SEHNR and CDR2 FQNEAQ (reference sequence). The CDR3: CASSVSGGSIYTDTQYF. Written as DNA, the CDR3 is TGTGCCAGCAGCGTTAGCGGGGGGTCAATCTACACAGATACGCAGTATTTT. Variable domain in full (rest from reference TRBV7-9 and TRBJ2-3): DTGVSQNPRHKITKRGQNVTFRCDPISEHNRLYWYRQTLGQGPEFLTYFQNEAQLEKSRLLSDRFSAERPKGSFSTLEIQRTEQGDSAMYLCASSVSGGSIYTDTQYFGPGTRLTVL.

This clonotype appeared many times. J is TRBJ1-5 and V is TRBV29-1, with no clear D. CDR3 size: 14 residues. The V gene lost 0 bases and the J gene lost 2 bases, with 8 bases spanning the gap. Germline V CDR1 and CDR2: SQVTM, ANQGSEA. The CDR3, as DNA: TGCAGCGTTGAAGAAAGCGGGGGCAATCAGCCCCAGCATTTT. Protein: CSVEESGGNQPQHF.

This clonotype has ten or more counts. The chain employs TRBV7-9 and TRBJ2-1; D is possibly TRBD1 or TRBD2 (6 bases each). CDR1 and CDR2 from the germline V gene are SEHNR and FQNEAQ (reference sequence). V shed 3 bases and J shed 6 bases, with 15 bases lying between them. The CDR3 spans 15 residues. CDR3 DNA sequence: TGTGCCAGCAGCTTTAGGGGGGACTTAATCAATGAGCAGTTCTTC. Protein sequence: CASSFRGDLINEQFF.

The V call is TRBV7-9, the J call TRBJ1-5; D is ambiguous. Germline CDR1 SEHNR, CDR2 FQNEAQ (reference sequence). V lost 5 bases, J lost 1 base, and 9 bases lay in between. This CDR3 contains 14 residues. DNA of the CDR3: TGTGCCAGCAGCCCGACAAGGAGCAATCAGCCCCAGCATTTT. Translating it yields CASSPTRSNQPQHF. The whole variable domain, remainder taken from reference TRBV7-9 and TRBJ1-5, is DTGVSQNPRHKITKRGQNVTFRCDPISEHNRLYWYRQTLGQGPEFLTYFQNEAQLEKSRLLSDRFSAERPKGSFSTLEIQRTEQGDSAMYLCASSPTRSNQPQHFGDGTRLSIL.

This clonotype was recorded a few times. V is TRBV9 and J is TRBJ2-3; 9 bases agree with TRBD1. This CDR3 has 15 amino acids. V was clipped by 3 bases and J by 0 bases; unmatched bases: 2. CDR1 and CDR2 (germline): SGDLS, YYNGEE. CDR3 loop: CASSEQGASTDTQYF. The CDR3 coding sequence is TGTGCCAGCAGCGAACAGGGGGCTAGCACAGATACGCAGTATTTT. Full variable domain (rest looked up from reference TRBV9 and TRBJ2-3): DSGVTQTPKHLITATGQRVTLRCSPRSGDLSVYWYQQSLDQGLQFLIQYYNGEERAKGNILERFSAQQFPDLHSELNLSSLELGDSALYFCASSEQGASTDTQYFGPGTRLTVL.

V gene TRBV15 combines with J gene TRBJ2-7; D is ambiguous. The germline CDR1 and CDR2 sequences are LNHNV and YYDKDF (reference sequence). V dropped 0 bases and J dropped 3 bases, with 12 bases sitting between them. The CDR3 spans 15 residues. In nucleotides, the CDR3 is TGTGCCACCAGCAGAGATCACCAGGAAAGCTACGAGCAGTACTTC. Its protein product is CATSRDHQESYEQYF.

This clonotype was detected a few times. The chain uses TRBV7-9 and TRBJ1-3; D not certain. CDR1 and CDR2 (germline): SEHNR, FQNEAQ (reference sequence). The CDR3 length is 15 residues. Trimming pared 4 bases from V and 0 bases from J, leaving 10 bases between. The CDR3 region has the DNA TGTGCCAGCAGCTGGGCGTACAGCTCTGGAAACACCATATATTTT. It translates to CASSWAYSSGNTIYF.

This clonotype has a handful of counts. The CDR3 DNA follows: TGCAGTGCTAGACTAGCGGGGCCATACAATGAGCAGTTCTTC. Translated: CSARLAGPYNEQFF. This chain joins TRBV20-1 and TRBJ2-1; the match to TRBD2 covers 9 bases. CDR3 length: 14 residues. Germline CDR1 and CDR2: DFQATT and SNEGSKA (reference sequence). Trimming took 2 bases from V and 4 from J; bases not matched to a gene: 3.

Ten or more counts support this clonotype. The chain has TRBV7-8 and TRBJ2-2, with D unresolved. The CDR3 extends over 16 amino acids. V was pared by 5 bases and J by 1 base, with 14 bases between. CDR1 SGHVS and CDR2 FQNEAQ come from the germline V gene. CDR3 region: CASSGRWQENTGELFF. For the CDR3, the DNA is TGTGCCAGCAGCGGACGGTGGCAGGAGAACACCGGGGAGCTGTTTTTT.